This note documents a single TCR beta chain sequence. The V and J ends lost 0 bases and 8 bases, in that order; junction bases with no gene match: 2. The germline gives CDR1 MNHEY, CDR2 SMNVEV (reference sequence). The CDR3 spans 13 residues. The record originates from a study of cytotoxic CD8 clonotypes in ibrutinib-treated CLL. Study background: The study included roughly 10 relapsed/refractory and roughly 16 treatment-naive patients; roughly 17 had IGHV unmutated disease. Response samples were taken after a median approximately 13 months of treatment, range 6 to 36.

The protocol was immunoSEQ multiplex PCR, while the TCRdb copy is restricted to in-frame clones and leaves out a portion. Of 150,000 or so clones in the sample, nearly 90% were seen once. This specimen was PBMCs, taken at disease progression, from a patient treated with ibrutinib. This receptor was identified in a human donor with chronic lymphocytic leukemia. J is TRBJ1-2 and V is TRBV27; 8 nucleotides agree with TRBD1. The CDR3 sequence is CASSLSRGQGYTF. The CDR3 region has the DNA TGTGCCAGCAGTTTATCCAGGGGGCAGGGCTACACCTTC.